The clone carrying this TCR beta chain was detected only a few times. Its antigen is still unknown. V was pared by 1 base and J by 5 bases, with 11 bases between. Germline CDR1 and CDR2: SGHAT and FQNNGV. CDR3 length equals 14 residues. Clones were read by immunoSEQ multiplex PCR, and TCRdb kept only the in-frame ones, dropping some. Of 30,000 to 35,000 clones listed, just over 65% are singletons. The data originate from a study of monozygotic twins with cystic fibrosis. Study-wide points: Median Simpson clonality of approximately 0.0088 suggested naive T cells predominated. Unrelated CF individuals shared fewer identical clonotypes than monozygotic CF twins. No link emerged between shared CDR3 counts and age, concordance or severity. J usage was most co-twin-similar in 8 of 16 pairs, V in 13.

Sequencing was carried out using blood. This sequence joins TRBV11-2 and TRBJ2-5; the D gene is possibly TRBD2 (6 bases). The receptor's source is a girl aged 5-17 years with cystic fibrosis. The CDR3 DNA follows: TGTGCCAGCAGCTTAGGGGAGGTCGAGGAGACCCAGTACTTC. It codes for CASSLGEVEETQYF. Complete variable domain (other parts from reference TRBV11-2 and TRBJ2-5): EAGVAQSPRYKIIEKRQSVAFWCNPISGHATLYWYQQILGQGPKLLIQFQNNGVVDDSQLPKDRFSAERLKGVDSTLKIQPAKLEDSAVYLCASSLGEVEETQYFGPGTRLLVL.